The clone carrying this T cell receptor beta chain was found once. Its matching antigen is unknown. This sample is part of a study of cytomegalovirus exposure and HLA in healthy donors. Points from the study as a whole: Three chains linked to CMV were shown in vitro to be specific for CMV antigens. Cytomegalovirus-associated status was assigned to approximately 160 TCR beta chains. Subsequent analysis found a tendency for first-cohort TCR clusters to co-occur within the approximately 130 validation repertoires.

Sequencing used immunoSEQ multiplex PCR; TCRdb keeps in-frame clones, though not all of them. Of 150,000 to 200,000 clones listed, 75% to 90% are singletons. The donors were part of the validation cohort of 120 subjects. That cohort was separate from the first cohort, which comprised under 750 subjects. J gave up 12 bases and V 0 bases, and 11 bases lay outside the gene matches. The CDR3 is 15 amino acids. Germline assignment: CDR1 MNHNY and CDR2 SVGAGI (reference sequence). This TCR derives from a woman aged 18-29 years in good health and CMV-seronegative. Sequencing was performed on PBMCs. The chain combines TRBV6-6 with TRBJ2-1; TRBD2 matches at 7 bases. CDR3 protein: CASSYSFGAGRAQFF. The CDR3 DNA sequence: TGTGCCAGCAGTTACTCGTTTGGAGCGGGACGGGCGCAGTTCTTC.